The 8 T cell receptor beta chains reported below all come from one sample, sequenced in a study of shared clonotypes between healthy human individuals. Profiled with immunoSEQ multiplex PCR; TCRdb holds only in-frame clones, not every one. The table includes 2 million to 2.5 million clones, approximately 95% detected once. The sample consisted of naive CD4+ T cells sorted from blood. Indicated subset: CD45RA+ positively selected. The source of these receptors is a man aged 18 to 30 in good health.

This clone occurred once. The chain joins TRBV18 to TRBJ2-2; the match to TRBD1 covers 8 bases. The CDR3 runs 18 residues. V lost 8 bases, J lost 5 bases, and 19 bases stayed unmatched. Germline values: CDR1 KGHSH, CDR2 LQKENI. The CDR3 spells CASTYRGTDSPTTGELFF. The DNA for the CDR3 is TGTGCCAGCACCTACAGGGGGACGGACTCCCCTACTACCGGGGAGCTGTTTTTT.

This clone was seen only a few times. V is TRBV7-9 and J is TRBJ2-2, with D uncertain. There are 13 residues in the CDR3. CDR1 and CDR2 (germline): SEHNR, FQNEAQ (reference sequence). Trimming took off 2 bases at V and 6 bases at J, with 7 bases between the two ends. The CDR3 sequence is CASSLYGAGELFF. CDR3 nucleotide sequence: TGTGCCAGCAGCTTATATGGGGCCGGGGAGCTGTTTTTT.

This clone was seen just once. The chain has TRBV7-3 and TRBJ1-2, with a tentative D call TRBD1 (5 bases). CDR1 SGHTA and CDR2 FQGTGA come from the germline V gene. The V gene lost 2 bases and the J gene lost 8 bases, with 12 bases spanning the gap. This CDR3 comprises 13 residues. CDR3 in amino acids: CASSLGANRGYTF. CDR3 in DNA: TGTGCCAGCAGCTTAGGGGCCAACAGGGGCTACACCTTC.

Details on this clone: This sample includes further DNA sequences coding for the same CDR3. This CDR3 reads CSVRPGTGTYEQYF. The CDR3 DNA sequence: TGCAGCGTCCGCCCCGGGACAGGGACCTACGAGCAGTACTTC. The rearrangement uses TRBV29-1 and TRBJ2-7, with 9 bases identical to TRBD1. Per the germline V gene, CDR1 is SQVTM and CDR2 is ANQGSEA. The junction had 8 bases not matched to a gene; V was cut back by 6 bases and J by 2 bases. The CDR3 is 14 amino acids.

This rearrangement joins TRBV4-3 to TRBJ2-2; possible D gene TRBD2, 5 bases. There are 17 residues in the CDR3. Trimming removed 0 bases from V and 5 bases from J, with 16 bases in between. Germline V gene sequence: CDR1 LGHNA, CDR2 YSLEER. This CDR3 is CASSQDLRSRGTGELFF. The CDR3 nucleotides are TGCGCCAGCAGCCAAGATCTTCGCTCACGAGGGACCGGGGAGCTGTTTTTT.

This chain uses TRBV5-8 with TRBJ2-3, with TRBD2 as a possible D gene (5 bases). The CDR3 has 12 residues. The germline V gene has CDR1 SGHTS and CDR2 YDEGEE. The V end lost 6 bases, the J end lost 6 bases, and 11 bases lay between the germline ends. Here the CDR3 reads CASIYRGDTQYF. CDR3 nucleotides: TGTGCCAGCATCTACCGAGGGGATACGCAGTATTTT.

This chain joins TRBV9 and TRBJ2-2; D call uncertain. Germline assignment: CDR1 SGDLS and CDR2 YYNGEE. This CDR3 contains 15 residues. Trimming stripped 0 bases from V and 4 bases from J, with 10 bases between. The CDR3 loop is CASSVEPNPTGELFF. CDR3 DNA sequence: TGTGCCAGCAGCGTAGAACCTAACCCCACCGGGGAGCTGTTTTTT.

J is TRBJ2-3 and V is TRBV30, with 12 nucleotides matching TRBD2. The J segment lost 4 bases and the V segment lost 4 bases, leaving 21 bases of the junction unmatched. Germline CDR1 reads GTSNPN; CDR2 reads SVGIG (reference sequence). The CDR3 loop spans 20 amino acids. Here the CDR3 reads CAWTMMRTSGVKSKADTQYF. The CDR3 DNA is TGTGCCTGGACCATGATGAGGACTAGCGGGGTCAAGTCTAAAGCAGATACGCAGTATTTT.